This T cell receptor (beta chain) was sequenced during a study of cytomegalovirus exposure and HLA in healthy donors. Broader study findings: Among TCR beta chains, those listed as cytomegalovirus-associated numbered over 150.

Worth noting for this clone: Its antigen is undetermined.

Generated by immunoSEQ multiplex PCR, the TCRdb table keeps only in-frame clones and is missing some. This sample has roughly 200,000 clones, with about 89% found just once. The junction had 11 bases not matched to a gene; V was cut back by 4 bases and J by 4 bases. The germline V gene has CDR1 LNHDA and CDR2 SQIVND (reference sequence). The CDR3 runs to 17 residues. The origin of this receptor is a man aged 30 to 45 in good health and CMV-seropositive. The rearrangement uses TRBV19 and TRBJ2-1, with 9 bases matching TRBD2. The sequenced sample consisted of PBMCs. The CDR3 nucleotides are TGTGCCAGTAGTACCCTGCGGGGGGGTGAGATATACAATGAGCAGTTCTTC. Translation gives CASSTLRGGEIYNEQFF.